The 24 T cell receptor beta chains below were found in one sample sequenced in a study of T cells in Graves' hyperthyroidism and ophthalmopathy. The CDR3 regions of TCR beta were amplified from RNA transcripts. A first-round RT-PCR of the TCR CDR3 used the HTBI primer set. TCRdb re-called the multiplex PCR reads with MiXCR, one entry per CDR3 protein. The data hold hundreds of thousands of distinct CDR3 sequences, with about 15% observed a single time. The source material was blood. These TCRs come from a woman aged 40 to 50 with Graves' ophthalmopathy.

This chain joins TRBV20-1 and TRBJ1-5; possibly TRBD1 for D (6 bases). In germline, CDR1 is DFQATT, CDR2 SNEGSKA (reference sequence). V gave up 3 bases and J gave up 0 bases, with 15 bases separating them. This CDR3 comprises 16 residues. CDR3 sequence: CSASLAGGYSNQPQHF. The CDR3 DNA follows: TGCAGTGCTAGTCTTGCGGGGGGCTATAGCAATCAGCCCCAGCATTTT.

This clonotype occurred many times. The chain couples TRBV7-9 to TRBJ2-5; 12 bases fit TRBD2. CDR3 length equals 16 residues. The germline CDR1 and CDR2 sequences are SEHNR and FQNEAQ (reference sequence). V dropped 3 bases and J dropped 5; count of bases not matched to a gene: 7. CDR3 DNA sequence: TGTGCCAGCAGCTTCGCTAGCGGGAGGGGAAGTGAGACCCAGTACTTC. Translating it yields CASSFASGRGSETQYF.

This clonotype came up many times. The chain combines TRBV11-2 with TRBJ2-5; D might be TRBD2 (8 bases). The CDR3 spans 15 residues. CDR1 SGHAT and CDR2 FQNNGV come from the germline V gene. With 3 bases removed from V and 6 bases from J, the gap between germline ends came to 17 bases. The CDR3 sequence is CASSLPGGGGKTQYF. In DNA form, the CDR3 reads TGTGCCAGCAGCTTGCCGGGAGGGGGCGGGAAGACCCAGTACTTC. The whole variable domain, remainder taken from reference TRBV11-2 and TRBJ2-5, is EAGVAQSPRYKIIEKRQSVAFWCNPISGHATLYWYQQILGQGPKLLIQFQNNGVVDDSQLPKDRFSAERLKGVDSTLKIQPAKLEDSAVYLCASSLPGGGGKTQYFGPGTRLLVL.

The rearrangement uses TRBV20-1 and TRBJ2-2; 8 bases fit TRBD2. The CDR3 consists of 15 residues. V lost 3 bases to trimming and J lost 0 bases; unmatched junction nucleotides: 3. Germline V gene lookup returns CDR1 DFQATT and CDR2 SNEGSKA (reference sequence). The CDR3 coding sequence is TGCAGTGCTAGTAGACTAGCGCCGAACACCGGGGAGCTGTTTTTT. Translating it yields CSASRLAPNTGELFF.

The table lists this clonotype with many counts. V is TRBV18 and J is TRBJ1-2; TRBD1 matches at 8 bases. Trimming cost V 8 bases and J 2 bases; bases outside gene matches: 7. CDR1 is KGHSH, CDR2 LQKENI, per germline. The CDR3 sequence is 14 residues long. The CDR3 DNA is TGTGCCAGCAGCCCAGGACAGGGCAACTATGGCTACACCTTC. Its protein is CASSPGQGNYGYTF.

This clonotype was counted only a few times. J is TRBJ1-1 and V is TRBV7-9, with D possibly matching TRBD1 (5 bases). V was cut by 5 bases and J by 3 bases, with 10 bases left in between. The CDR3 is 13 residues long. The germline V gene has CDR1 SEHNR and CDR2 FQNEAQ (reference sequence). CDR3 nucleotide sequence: TGTGCCAGCAGCCACGACAGTTACACTGAAGCTTTCTTT. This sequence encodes CASSHDSYTEAFF.

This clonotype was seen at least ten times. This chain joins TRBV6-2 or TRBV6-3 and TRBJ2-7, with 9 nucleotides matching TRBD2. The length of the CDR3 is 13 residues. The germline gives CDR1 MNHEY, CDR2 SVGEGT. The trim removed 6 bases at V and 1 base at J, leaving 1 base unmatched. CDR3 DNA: TGTGCCAGCAGGGGACTAGCTTCCTACGAGCAGTACTTC. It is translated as CASRGLASYEQYF.

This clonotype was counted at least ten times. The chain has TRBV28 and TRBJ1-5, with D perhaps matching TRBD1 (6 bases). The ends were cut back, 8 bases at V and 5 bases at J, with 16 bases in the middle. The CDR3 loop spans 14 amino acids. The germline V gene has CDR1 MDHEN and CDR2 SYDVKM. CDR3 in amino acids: CASVLPGADQPQHF. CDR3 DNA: TGTGCCAGCGTACTTCCAGGGGCTGATCAGCCCCAGCATTTT.

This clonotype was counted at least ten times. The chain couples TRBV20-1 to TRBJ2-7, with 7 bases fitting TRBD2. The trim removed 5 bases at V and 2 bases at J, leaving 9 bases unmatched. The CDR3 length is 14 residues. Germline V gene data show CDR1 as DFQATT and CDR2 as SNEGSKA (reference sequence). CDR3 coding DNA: TGCAGTGCTGCGAAGCCTAGCGGCACCTACGAGCAGTACTTC. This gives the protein CSAAKPSGTYEQYF.

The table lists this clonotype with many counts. The CDR3 DNA reads TGTGCCAGCAACATAGACAGGGAAGACTACGAGCAGTACTTC. Amino acids: CASNIDREDYEQYF. The J gene is TRBJ2-7, the V gene TRBV6-2 or TRBV6-3; TRBD1 matches at 7 bases. This CDR3 has 14 residues. CDR1 and CDR2 (germline): MNHEY, SVGEGT. V lost 7 bases and J lost 3; bases outside the gene matches: 9.

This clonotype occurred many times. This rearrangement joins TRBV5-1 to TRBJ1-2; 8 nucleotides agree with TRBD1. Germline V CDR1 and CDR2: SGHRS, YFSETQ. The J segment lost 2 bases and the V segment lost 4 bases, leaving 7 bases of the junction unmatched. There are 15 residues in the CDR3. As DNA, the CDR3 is TGCGCCAGCAGCCTCGCCGGGACAGGAAACTATGGCTACACCTTC. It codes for CASSLAGTGNYGYTF.

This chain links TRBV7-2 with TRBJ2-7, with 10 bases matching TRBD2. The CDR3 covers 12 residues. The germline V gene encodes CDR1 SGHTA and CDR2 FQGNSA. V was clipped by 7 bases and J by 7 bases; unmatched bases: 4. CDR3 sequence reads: CASMTSGWEQYF. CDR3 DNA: TGTGCCAGCATGACTAGCGGGTGGGAGCAGTACTTC.

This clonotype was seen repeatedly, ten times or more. Written as DNA, the CDR3 is TGCAGTGCTAGCCCGACCGGGAAATACTCTGGAAACACCATATATTTT. Its protein product is CSASPTGKYSGNTIYF. The V and J genes are TRBV20-1 and TRBJ1-3; no clear D. Germline assignment: CDR1 DFQATT and CDR2 SNEGSKA (reference sequence). This CDR3 region has 16 residues. V was trimmed by 3 bases and J by 0 bases, leaving 15 bases between them.

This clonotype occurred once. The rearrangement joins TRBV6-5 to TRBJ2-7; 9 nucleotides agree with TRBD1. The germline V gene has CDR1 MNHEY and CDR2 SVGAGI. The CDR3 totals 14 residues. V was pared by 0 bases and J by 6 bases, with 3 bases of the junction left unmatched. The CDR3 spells CASSYSETGGEQYF. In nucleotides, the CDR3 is TGTGCCAGCAGTTACTCGGAGACAGGGGGCGAGCAGTACTTC.

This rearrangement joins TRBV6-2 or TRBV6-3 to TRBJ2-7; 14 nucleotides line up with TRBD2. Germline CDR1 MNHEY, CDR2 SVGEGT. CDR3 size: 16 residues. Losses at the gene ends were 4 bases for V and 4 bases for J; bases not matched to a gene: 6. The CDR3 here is CASSSGLAGEQYEQYF. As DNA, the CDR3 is TGTGCCAGCAGTTCGGGACTAGCGGGAGAGCAATACGAGCAGTACTTC.

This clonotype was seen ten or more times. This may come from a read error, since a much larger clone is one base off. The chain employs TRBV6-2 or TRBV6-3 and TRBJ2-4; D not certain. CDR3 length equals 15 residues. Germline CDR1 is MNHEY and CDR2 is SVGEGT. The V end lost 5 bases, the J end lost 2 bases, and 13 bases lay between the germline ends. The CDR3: CASSPADESKNIQYF. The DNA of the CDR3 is TGTGCCAGCAGTCCCGCGGACGAGTCCAAAAACATTCAGTACTTC.

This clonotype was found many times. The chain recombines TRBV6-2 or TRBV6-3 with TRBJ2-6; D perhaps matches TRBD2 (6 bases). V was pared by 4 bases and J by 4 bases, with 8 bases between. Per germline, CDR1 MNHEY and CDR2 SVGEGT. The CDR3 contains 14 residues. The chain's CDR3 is CASSLEGGANVLTF. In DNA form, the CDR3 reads TGTGCCAGCAGTTTGGAGGGGGGGGCCAACGTCCTGACTTTC.

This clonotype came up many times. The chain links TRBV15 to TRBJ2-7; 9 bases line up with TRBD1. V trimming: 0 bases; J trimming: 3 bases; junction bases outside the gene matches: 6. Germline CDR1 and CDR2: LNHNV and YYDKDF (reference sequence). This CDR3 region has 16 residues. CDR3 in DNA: TGTGCCACCAGCAGAGATCAGGGACAGGGTCGCTACGAGCAGTACTTC. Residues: CATSRDQGQGRYEQYF.

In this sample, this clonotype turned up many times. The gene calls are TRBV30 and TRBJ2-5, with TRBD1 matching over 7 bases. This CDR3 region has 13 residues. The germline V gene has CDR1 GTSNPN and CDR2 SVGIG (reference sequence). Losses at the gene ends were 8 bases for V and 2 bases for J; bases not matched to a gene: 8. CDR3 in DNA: TGTGCCAGAGGGACAGTCAGTCAAGAGACCCAGTACTTC. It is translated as CARGTVSQETQYF.

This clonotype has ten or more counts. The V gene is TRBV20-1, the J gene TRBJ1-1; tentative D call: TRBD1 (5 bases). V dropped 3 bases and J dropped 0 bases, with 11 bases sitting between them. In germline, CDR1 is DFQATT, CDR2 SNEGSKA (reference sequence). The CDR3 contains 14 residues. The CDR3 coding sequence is TGCAGTGCTAGTTCGGACATGATGAACACTGAAGCTTTCTTT. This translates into CSASSDMMNTEAFF.

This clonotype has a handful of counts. The CDR3 DNA reads as TGTGCCTGGAGTGTTCGACCAACCTACGAGCAGTACTTC. Residues: CAWSVRPTYEQYF. The genes are TRBV30 and TRBJ2-7; D uncertain. Germline CDR1 reads GTSNPN; CDR2 reads SVGIG (reference sequence). V lost 0 bases to trimming and J lost 2 bases, with 8 bases between them. The CDR3 contains 13 residues. Looking up the rest from reference TRBV30 and TRBJ2-7 gives the full variable domain: SQTIHQWPATLVQPVGSPLSLECTVEGTSNPNLYWYRQAAGRGLQLLFYSVGIGQISSEVPQNLSASRPQDRQFILSSKKLLLSDSGFYLCAWSVRPTYEQYFGPGTRLTVT.

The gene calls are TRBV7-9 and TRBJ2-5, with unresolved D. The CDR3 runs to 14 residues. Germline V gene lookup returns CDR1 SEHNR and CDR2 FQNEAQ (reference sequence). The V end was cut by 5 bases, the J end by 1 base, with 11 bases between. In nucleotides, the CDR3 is TGTGCCAGCAGCCAAAGGTGGGCCCAAGAGACCCAGTACTTC. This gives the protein CASSQRWAQETQYF.

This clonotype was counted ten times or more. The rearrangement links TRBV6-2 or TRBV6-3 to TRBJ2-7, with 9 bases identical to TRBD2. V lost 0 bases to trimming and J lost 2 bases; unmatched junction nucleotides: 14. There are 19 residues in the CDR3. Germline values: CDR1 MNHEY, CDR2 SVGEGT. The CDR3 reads CASSYSLAGSIGVAYEQYF. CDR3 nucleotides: TGTGCCAGCAGTTACTCCCTAGCGGGATCCATAGGTGTGGCCTACGAGCAGTACTTC.

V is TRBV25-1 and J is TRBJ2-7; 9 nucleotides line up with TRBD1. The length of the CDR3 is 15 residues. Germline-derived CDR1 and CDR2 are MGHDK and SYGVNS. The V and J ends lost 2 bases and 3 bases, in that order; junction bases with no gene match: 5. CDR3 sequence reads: CASSEPGQGGYEQYF. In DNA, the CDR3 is TGTGCCAGCAGTGAACCGGGACAGGGTGGCTACGAGCAGTACTTC.